This T cell receptor (beta chain) was recorded in a study of T cells in Graves' hyperthyroidism and ophthalmopathy (dated by TCRdb to the late 2010s). Regarding the research as a whole: Peripheral blood samples were taken at the time of initial diagnosis, prior to any treatment. TCR V-J signatures able to tell the groups apart were searched for in a discovery cohort of 90 to 100 patients, of whom about 40 had Graves' ophthalmopathy and around 58 had stable Graves' hyperthyroidism. Prospective prediction of ophthalmopathy was tested in an independent validation cohort of approximately 19 hyperthyroidism patients and 17 patients who later progressed to ophthalmopathy. The 100 discovery patients were randomly divided into training and test sets at a 7:3 ratio. Thyroid tissue and blood T-cell repertoires from more than five Graves' hyperthyroidism patients were also compared in the study. Once sampling was done, hyperthyroidism patients were given methimazole at a starting dose of 30 mg daily, whereas ophthalmopathy patients were given high-dose intravenous methylprednisolone. TCR Vbeta CDR3 sequencing of 120 to 150 peripheral blood samples (over 40 ophthalmopathy, 75 or so hyperthyroidism and some 17 progressor patients) is reported in the paper. General study outcomes and caveats: Sample size was not statistically predetermined, and investigators were not blinded to group allocation. A 13 V-J signature model separated ophthalmopathy from stable hyperthyroidism, with about 88% sensitivity and roughly 81% specificity in cross-validation and 80%/75% in testing. Most expanded thyroid clonotypes (frequency above 0.001) were also detected in blood, a finding suggesting that blood repertoires may reflect thyroid immune responses. During validation, the model predicted progression to ophthalmopathy a median of approximately 7 months ahead of onset, with approximately 70% sensitivity and 72.22% specificity.

The TCR beta CDR3 regions were amplified from the RNA transcripts. For the first round of RT-PCR on the TCR CDR3, the HTBI primer set was used together with the Qiagen OneStep RT-PCR kit. Libraries were constructed in a second round of multiplex PCR, after which size selection and purification were carried out. Paired-end sequencing of the libraries was performed with 100 bp reads on an Illumina HiSeq2000. Per the original workflow: SOAPnuke was used to process the raw data, removing reads that contained adapters or uncalled bases, had a mean Phred below 15, or lacked an exact match to the constant primer or identifier. COPE v1.2.5 was used to merge high-quality paired reads, and clonotypes were defined as unique nucleotide sequences. MiTCR v1.1 was used to align the clonotypes against IMGT TRBV, TRBD and TRBJ reference segments. Analysis was restricted to V-J combinations with a frequency above 0.0001, which covered about 99% of repertoires. The TCS score was defined as F50 (clonal expansion) divided by E x V (chaos), with BLOSUM62-based TCRdist calculated between CDR3 peptides within each V-J. Welch's t-statistics and random forest reduced fewer than 550 V-J features to roughly 13, which were used in a naive Bayes classifier (R e1071). In TCRdb, the public reads were trimmed at Q25 with fastp and aligned with MiXCR, with productive beta chains retained. Rows with a matching CDR3 protein are joined into one entry that keeps the most common DNA and genes. The V and J calls reflect TCRdb's pipeline rather than the authors' work. Counted in this sample were about 380,000 distinct CDR3 sequences; about 14% of them appeared once. 15% to 20% of the sample comes from the top ten.

This clonotype was seen only a few times. Its antigen has not been determined. No much larger clone exists at a distance of one base, and base qualities are not known. V lost 3 bases and J lost 2 bases, and the count of bases not matched to a germline gene is 7. Via the germline V gene, CDR1 is KGHDR and CDR2 SFDVKD. Including cysteine and phenylalanine, the CDR3 has 17 amino acids. CDR3 DNA only is kept here, 51 bases in frame from base 1. In the ophthalmopathy patients, disease was moderately to severely active, with a Clinical Activity Score of 3 or more, a NOSPECS grade of 4 or more, and a duration of less than 3 months. The study excluded patients with uncontrolled infections, other autoimmune diseases, pregnancy or lactation. Diagnoses were established on the basis of clinical symptoms, serum thyroxine and TRAb, thyroid ultrasound, and orbital computed tomography. PBMCs were separated from roughly 9.3 ml of fresh peripheral blood using Ficoll-Paque density gradient centrifugation. Total RNA was extracted with Trizol reagent, and quality was checked on an Agilent 2100 Bioanalyzer.

The chain employs TRBV24-1 and TRBJ2-1; the junction holds 9 bases that match TRBD1. The receptor comes from a woman aged 25 to 39 with Graves' ophthalmopathy. The sequenced material came from blood. For the CDR3, the sequence is CATSDRTGDHPYNEQFF. The nucleotide sequence is given as TGTGCCACCAGTGATAGGACAGGGGACCACCCCTACAATGAGCAGTTCTTC.